This T cell receptor (beta chain) comes out of a study of vaccination and CD4 T cells after COVID-19. Oncomine TCR Beta short-read sequencing was applied to DNA from cultured CD4+ T cells. TCRdb called the PCR reads again in MiXCR, with one record for every CDR3 protein. Of several thousand distinct CDR3 sequences listed, over 35% were seen once; the top ten hold about an eighth. The sample holds a few counts of this clonotype. Its antigen is not identified. The V end lost 4 bases, the J end lost 4 bases, and 17 bases lay between the germline ends. This CDR3 spans 15 amino acids. CDR1 and CDR2 (germline): DFQATT, SNEGSKA (reference sequence). As for treatment: roughly 11-day PBMC culture with coronavirus spike peptide pools or control peptides (ViraFEST assay). From the unexposed donor, CD4+ T cells were collected ahead of the COVID-19 pandemic (2011-2018).

The clonotype originates from a human donor in good health. The V gene is TRBV20-1, the J gene TRBJ1-5, with D possibly matching TRBD1 (6 bases). The sequencing sample was made of CD4+ T cells from blood, cultured in vitro. The CDR3 DNA reads as TGCAGTGCTACCCGAGGGGGGACCCGAAATCAGCCCCAGCATTTT. Translating it yields CSATRGGTRNQPQHF.